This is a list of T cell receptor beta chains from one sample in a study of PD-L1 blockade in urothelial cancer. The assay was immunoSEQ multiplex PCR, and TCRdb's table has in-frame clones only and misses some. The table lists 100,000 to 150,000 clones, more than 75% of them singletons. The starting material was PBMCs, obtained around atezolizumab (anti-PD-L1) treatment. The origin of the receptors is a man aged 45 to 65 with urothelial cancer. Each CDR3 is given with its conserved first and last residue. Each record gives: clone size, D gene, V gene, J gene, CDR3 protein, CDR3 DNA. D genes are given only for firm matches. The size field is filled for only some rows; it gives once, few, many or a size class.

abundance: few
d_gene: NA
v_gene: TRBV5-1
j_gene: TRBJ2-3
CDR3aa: CASSARQISSTDTQYF
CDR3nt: TGCGCCAGCAGCGCGAGACAGATCTCTAGCACAGATACGCAGTATTTT

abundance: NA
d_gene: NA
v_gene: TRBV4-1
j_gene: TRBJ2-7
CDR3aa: CASSHRIETEITYEQYF
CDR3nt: TGCGCCAGCAGCCACAGGATCGAGACAGAAATAACCTACGAGCAGTACTTC

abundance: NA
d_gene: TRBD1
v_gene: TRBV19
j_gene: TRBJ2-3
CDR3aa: CASARTGGFDTQYF
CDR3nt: TGTGCCAGTGCCCGGACAGGGGGCTTTGATACGCAGTATTTT

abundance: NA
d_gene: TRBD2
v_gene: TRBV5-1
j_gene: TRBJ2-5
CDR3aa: CASSLSSGRAWETQYF
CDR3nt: TGCGCCAGCAGCTTGAGTAGCGGGAGGGCCTGGGAGACCCAGTACTTC

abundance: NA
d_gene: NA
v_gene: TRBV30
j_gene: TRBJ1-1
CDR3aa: CAWSPGARLGAFF
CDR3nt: TGTGCCTGGAGTCCAGGGGCGAGGCTTGGAGCTTTCTTT

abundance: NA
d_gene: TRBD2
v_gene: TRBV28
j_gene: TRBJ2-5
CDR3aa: CASSLVGEGETQYF
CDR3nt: TGTGCCAGCAGTTTAGTGGGGGAGGGGGAGACCCAGTACTTC

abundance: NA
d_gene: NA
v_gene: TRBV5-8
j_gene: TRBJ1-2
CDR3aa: CASSFAQGIFYGYTF
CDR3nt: TGTGCCAGCAGCTTTGCCCAGGGGATATTCTATGGCTACACCTTC

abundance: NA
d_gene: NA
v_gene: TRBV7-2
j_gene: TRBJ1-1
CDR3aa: CASDRDTEAFF
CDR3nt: TGTGCCAGCGACCGGGACACTGAAGCTTTCTTT

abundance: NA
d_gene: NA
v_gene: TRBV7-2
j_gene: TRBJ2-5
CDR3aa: CASSLAAGRVETQYF
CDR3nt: TGTGCCAGCAGCTTAGCGGCGGGTCGGGTCGAGACCCAGTACTTC

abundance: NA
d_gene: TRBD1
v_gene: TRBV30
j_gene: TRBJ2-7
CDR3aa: CAWSVRDREYF
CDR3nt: TGTGCCTGGAGTGTCAGGGACAGGGAGTACTTC

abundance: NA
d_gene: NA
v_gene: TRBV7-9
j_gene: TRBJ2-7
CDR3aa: CASSLLGALAGLGNF
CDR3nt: TGTGCCAGCAGCCTATTAGGGGCCCTGGCGGGATTAGGGAACTTC

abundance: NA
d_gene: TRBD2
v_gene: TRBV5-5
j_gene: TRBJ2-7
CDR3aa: CASSLAGGREQYF
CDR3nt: TGTGCCAGCAGCTTGGCGGGAGGAAGGGAGCAGTACTTC

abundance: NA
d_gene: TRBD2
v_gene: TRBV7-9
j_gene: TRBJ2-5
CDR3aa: CASSGSSGRVETQYF
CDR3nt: TGTGCCAGCAGCGGAAGTAGCGGGAGGGTAGAGACCCAGTACTTC